The present entry profiles one T cell receptor (beta chain) with its context. Its antigen is unknown. Looked up from germline, CDR1 is SGHVS and CDR2 is FNYEAQ. J gave up 1 base and V 1 base, and 14 bases lay outside the gene matches. The CDR3 covers 19 residues. The source of the sample is a study of T cell responses to AZD1222 COVID-19 vaccine. Study outcomes and limitations: The donors showed a predominance of white British ancestry and of females, with possible underestimation of clonal diversity. Repertoires were obtained only post-peak T cell response. At 160-218 and 743-854, vaccine-associated CD4 TCRs were dominant, and they spanned spike. Targets within unmutated variant regions were reportedly found for nearly half of spike-specific TCRs.

Some clones are missing from TCRdb's copy, which holds only in-frame ones; the method was immunoSEQ multiplex PCR. The table lists under 200,000 clones, approximately 91% of them singletons. The material was peripheral blood, obtained on day 0 of AZD1222 vaccination. The sequence derives from an adult in good health. The J gene is TRBJ2-3, the V gene TRBV7-6, with 7 bases matching TRBD2. The CDR3 sequence: CASSLDSLWEGRGTDTQYF. The CDR3 DNA reads TGTGCCAGCAGCTTAGACTCCCTGTGGGAGGGCCGCGGCACAGATACGCAGTATTTT.